Listed here is a single T cell receptor beta chain. Its antigen is not identified. Donors were ostensibly healthy at sampling, although undocumented immune exposures were probable. The CDR3 length is 16 residues. Trimming stripped 0 bases from V and 0 bases from J, with 13 bases between. The germline gives CDR1 SGHKS, CDR2 YYEKEE (reference sequence). This entry is derived from a study of cytomegalovirus exposure and HLA in healthy donors. Overall study findings and caveats: An analysis was carried out at a later point. It showed that HLA-associated TCR beta chains were more clonally expanded than equally common non-associated chains. Per published reports, the classifier diagnosed cytomegalovirus status with high specificity and sensitivity.

The PCR employed 60 Vbeta primers together with 13 Jbeta primers. Clones were read by immunoSEQ multiplex PCR, and TCRdb kept only the in-frame ones, dropping some. The sample includes under 300,000 clones, about 75% of them seen just once. The chain carries TRBV5-5 and TRBJ2-7, with TRBD1 as a possible D gene (5 bases). The sample was PBMCs. This receptor was obtained from a female donor in good health and CMV-seronegative. In nucleotides, the CDR3 is TGTGCCAGCAGCTTGGGGGGCCAACAGGCCTCCTACGAGCAGTACTTC. Amino acid sequence: CASSLGGQQASYEQYF.